Sequencing of this T cell receptor (beta chain) was carried out in a study of ipilimumab plus nivolumab after autologous stem cell transplantation. Study in general: Median doses per patient: four to six ipilimumab, about 8 nivolumab. The myeloma cohort included high-risk transplant-naive patients and patients relapsing within 3 years of a first autologous transplant.

This clone has only a few counts. Patients got ipilimumab 1 mg/kg beginning 14 to 28 days post-transplant. This CDR3 is built from 14 residues. CDR1 SGHDT and CDR2 YYEEEE come from the germline V gene. Deletions cut 2 bases from V and 0 bases from J, with 8 bases between. Assay used: immunoSEQ multiplex PCR; TCRdb lists only in-frame clones, some missing. The sample lists tens of thousands of clones; nearly 95% were seen once. The clonotype originates from a male donor with multiple myeloma. The sample here was PBMCs, taken in a trial of ipilimumab plus nivolumab as post-transplant consolidation. The V call is TRBV5-6, the J call TRBJ1-2, with D maybe TRBD1 (5 bases). CDR3 sequence (DNA): TGTGCCAGCAGCTTTTTGGGGGCTAACTATGGCTACACCTTC. Translated, it gives CASSFLGANYGYTF.